Shown below are 29 T cell receptor beta chains from a single sample sequenced in a study of vaccination effects on CD4 cells after COVID-19. Pools of viral peptides were used by the ViraFEST assay to expand antigen-specific CD4+ T cells ahead of sequencing. CD4+ T cells were isolated after around ten days of culture. Participants received two doses of either the BNT162b2 or mRNA-1273 vaccine. The method was immunoSEQ multiplex PCR; TCRdb's version includes in-frame clones alone and lacks a portion of them. The data contain 84,000 or so clones, around 74% of them singletons. These TCRs' antigens remain unknown. This sample comprised CD4+ T cells from PBMCs cultured with HCoV-OC43 spike peptides, obtained after COVID-19 vaccination. Subset noted: HCoV-OC43 spike overlapping peptide pool stimulation. These receptor sequences come from a human donor who received a COVID-19 vaccine.

J is TRBJ1-4 and V is TRBV21-1; TRBD1, the table's D call, was not compared with the DNA. TRBV21-1 represents a pseudogene. This CDR3 is built from 14 residues. The CDR3 region is CASSNKRRGRPTEF. The DNA for the CDR3 is TGTGCCAGCAGCAACAAGAGGAGGGGGCGGCCGACCGAGTTT.

This sequence joins TRBV24-1 and TRBJ2-3; TRBD1 aligns across 7 bases. V dropped 3 bases and J dropped 4; count of bases not matched to a gene: 9. CDR1 and CDR2 (germline): KGHDR, SFDVKD. This CDR3 is 16 amino acids long. CDR3 in DNA: TGTGCCACCAGTGATGGAAAGACAGGGACCCCAGATACGCAGTATTTT. Amino acid sequence: CATSDGKTGTPDTQYF.

The genes are TRBV10-3 and TRBJ2-1, with TRBD1 matching over 11 bases. The CDR3 runs 16 residues. Trimming took 2 bases from V and 3 from J; bases not matched to a gene: 3. Germline CDR1 reads ENHRY; CDR2 reads SYGVKD. CDR3 region: CAISEGDRGVYNEQFF. For the CDR3, the DNA is TGTGCCATCAGTGAGGGGGACAGGGGGGTCTACAATGAGCAGTTCTTC.

CDR3 protein: CASGRGSSTDTQYF. The CDR3 coding sequence is TGTGCTAGTGGACGAGGATCTAGCACAGATACGCAGTATTTT. J is TRBJ2-3 and V is TRBV12-5; unclear D gene. Germline loops: CDR1 LGHNT, CDR2 FRNRAP. Deletions cut 6 bases from V and 0 bases from J, with 10 bases between. There are 14 residues in the CDR3.

CDR3 protein: CASSYSRDAGETQYF. Here the CDR3 DNA reads TGTGCCAGCAGTTATTCCCGGGACGCGGGCGAGACCCAGTACTTC. This sequence joins TRBV6-5 and TRBJ2-5, with D perhaps matching TRBD1 or TRBD2 (5 bases each). The CDR3 covers 15 residues. Germline V lookup: CDR1 MNHEY, CDR2 SVGAGI. The V end was cut by 3 bases, the J end by 5 bases, with 16 bases between.

The V and J genes are TRBV5-1 and TRBJ1-2; D not resolved. Trimming took off 0 bases at V and 5 bases at J, with 11 bases between the two ends. This CDR3 has 14 amino acids. CDR1 and CDR2 (germline): SGHRS, YFSETQ. The CDR3: CASSLEPLRYGYTF. For the CDR3, the DNA is TGCGCCAGCAGCTTGGAGCCGCTGAGGTATGGCTACACCTTC.

The J gene is TRBJ2-2, the V gene TRBV6-6, with D possibly matching TRBD2 (5 bases). The germline CDR1 and CDR2 sequences are MNHNY and SVGAGI (reference sequence). The V end was cut by 2 bases, the J end by 4 bases, with 11 bases between. This CDR3 is 15 amino acids long. Written as DNA, the CDR3 is TGTGCCAGCAGTTACGCGGGTTACGGCACCGGGGAGCTGTTTTTT. This gives the protein CASSYAGYGTGELFF.

This clone was seen only a few times. The chain combines TRBV5-1 with TRBJ2-7; D perhaps matches TRBD1 (5 bases). With 1 base removed from V and 7 bases from J, the gap between germline ends came to 15 bases. CDR3 length: 14 residues. Germline loops: CDR1 SGHRS, CDR2 YFSETQ. The CDR3: CASSLLGQAEEQYV. The DNA of the CDR3 is TGCGCCAGCAGCTTGCTCGGACAAGCTGAAGAGCAGTACGTC.

In its sample, this clone was seen once. The chain combines TRBV7-2 with TRBJ1-2, with TRBD1 matching 8 bases. The germline V gene encodes CDR1 SGHTA and CDR2 FQGNSA. CDR3 length equals 15 residues. Unmatched junction bases numbered 12, after V lost 8 bases and J lost 4 bases. The CDR3 spells CASSGGRGQVYGYTF. The CDR3 DNA sequence: TGTGCCAGCTCGGGGGGCAGGGGACAGGTCTATGGCTACACCTTC.

The chain combines TRBV7-3 with TRBJ2-5, with D possibly matching TRBD2 (6 bases). Germline V lookup: CDR1 SGHTA, CDR2 FQGTGA. V was trimmed by 4 bases and J by 2 bases, leaving 11 bases between them. The CDR3 has 14 amino acids. CDR3 amino acids: CASSSGTPQETQYF. The CDR3 bases are TGTGCCAGCAGCTCCGGGACTCCACAAGAGACCCAGTACTTC.

CDR3 DNA sequence: TGTGCCAGCAGACGGTCGGGACAGCCCCAGCATTTT. Protein: CASRRSGQPQHF. The chain recombines TRBV28 with TRBJ1-5; D is unclear. This CDR3 contains 12 residues. Per the germline V gene, CDR1 is MDHEN and CDR2 is SYDVKM. V lost 6 bases and J 7 bases, leaving 10 bases between the germline ends.

This clone has a handful of counts. The chain combines TRBV2 with TRBJ2-7; either TRBD1 or TRBD2 may fit D (5 bases each). From germline, CDR1 is SNHLY and CDR2 FYNNEI. Trimming pared 2 bases from V and 9 bases from J, leaving 20 bases between. The CDR3 is 15 amino acids. CDR3 residues: CASSEWDLGLSWQYV. CDR3 DNA: TGTGCCAGCAGTGAATGGGACCTTGGGCTGAGCTGGCAGTACGTC.

A note on this clone: Mismatch with germline at one junction end may stem from a read error. This sequence joins TRBV18 and TRBJ1-3; D gene unclear. The germline V gene has CDR1 KGHSH and CDR2 LQKENI. The CDR3 runs 15 residues. The CDR3 DNA sequence: TGTGCCAGCTCTCCCGCTATGCGGGGTGGAACCACCATATATTTT. It specifies CASSPAMRGGTTIYF.

The chain is built from TRBV18 and TRBJ2-1; D remains unclear. The CDR3 sequence is 12 residues long. CDR1 KGHSH and CDR2 LQKENI come from the germline V gene. The V and J ends lost 3 bases and 8 bases respectively, with 8 bases between them. This chain's CDR3 is CASSPSTDEQFF. Here the CDR3 DNA reads TGTGCCAGCTCACCGAGTACGGATGAGCAGTTCTTC.

This chain connects TRBV5-5 to TRBJ2-5, with D perhaps being TRBD1 or TRBD2 (6 bases each). Germline V gene lookup returns CDR1 SGHKS and CDR2 YYEKEE (reference sequence). Trimming shortened V by 3 bases and J by 5 bases, and 14 bases separated the two germline ends. This CDR3 contains 14 residues. CDR3 nucleotide sequence: TGTGCCAGCAGCTCCACCTGGGGGGCGGAGACCCAGTACTTC. Protein product: CASSSTWGAETQYF.

The chain uses TRBV10-3 and TRBJ1-5, with D uncertain. This CDR3 is 13 amino acids long. The V gene lost 8 bases and the J gene lost 0 bases, with 8 bases spanning the gap. CDR1 is ENHRY and CDR2 is SYGVKD in the germline V gene. The CDR3 nucleotides are TGTGCCATCTCTGCGTATAGCAATCAGCCCCAGCATTTT. Its translation is CAISAYSNQPQHF.

The rearrangement links TRBV19 to TRBJ1-2; the D is unclear. Trimming cost V 0 bases and J 8 bases, with 13 bases left between them. Germline V CDR1 and CDR2: LNHDA, SQIVND (reference sequence). This CDR3 is built from 14 residues. The CDR3 region has the DNA TGTGCCAGTAGTATAGATCCCCGGGTCGGAGGCTACACCTTC. Translating gives CASSIDPRVGGYTF.

The J gene is TRBJ1-3, the V gene TRBV18; weak D call: TRBD1 (5 bases). Looked up from germline, CDR1 is KGHSH and CDR2 is LQKENI. The CDR3 is made up of 16 amino acids. Trimming stripped 3 bases from V and 2 bases from J, with 14 bases between. In DNA, the CDR3 is TGTGCCAGCTCACCGTCCGGGGCCGGGGCTGGAAACACCATATATTTT. It yields the protein CASSPSGAGAGNTIYF. Full variable domain (remainder filled in from reference TRBV18 and TRBJ1-3): NAGVMQNPRHLVRRRGQEARLRCSPMKGHSHVYWYRQLPEEGLKFMVYLQKENIIDESGMPKERFSAEFPKEGPSILRIQQVVRGDSAAYFCASSPSGAGAGNTIYFGEGSWLTVV.

This clone has a single count. The same CDR3 also results from other DNA sequences found in this sample. The V gene is TRBV18, the J gene TRBJ2-1, with 7 bases aligning to TRBD1. V gave up 2 bases and J gave up 4 bases; unmatched junction bases: 2. Germline-derived CDR1 and CDR2 are KGHSH and LQKENI. CDR3 length equals 14 residues. The CDR3 region is CASSPGTAYNEQFF. The CDR3 region has the DNA TGTGCCAGCTCACCAGGGACAGCGTACAATGAGCAGTTCTTC.

The V and J genes are TRBV4-1 and TRBJ1-4, with a weak D call TRBD1 (6 bases). Germline V gene lookup returns CDR1 MGHRA and CDR2 YSYEKL. This CDR3 comprises 15 residues. Trimming removed 0 bases at V and 7 bases at J, with 12 bases between. In DNA, the CDR3 is TGCGCCAGCAGCCAAGATCGGGGGGGGGCTGAAAAACTGTTTTTT. This encodes CASSQDRGGAEKLFF.

The V call is TRBV3-1 (or the pseudogene TRBV3-2), the J call TRBJ2-1, with no clear D. Per germline, CDR1 LGHDT and CDR2 YNNKEL (reference sequence). Trimming shortened V by 4 bases and J by 8 bases, and 12 bases separated the two germline ends. The CDR3 is 13 residues long. DNA for the CDR3: TGTGCCAGCAGCCCTGGAGTGTCCCATGAGCAGTTCTTC. Residues: CASSPGVSHEQFF.

The rearrangement links TRBV6-6 to TRBJ2-3; TRBD1 agrees at 10 bases. Germline V gene sequence: CDR1 MNHNY, CDR2 SVGAGI (reference sequence). V lost 6 bases and J lost 2; bases outside the gene matches: 8. This CDR3 is built from 16 residues. CDR3 coding DNA: TGTGCCAGCAGCCACGGGACAGGGGCTGCCACAGATACGCAGTATTTT. This translates into CASSHGTGAATDTQYF.

The rearrangement joins TRBV19 to TRBJ2-7; D is possibly TRBD1 or TRBD2 (5 bases each). The V end was cut by 2 bases, the J end by 2 bases, with 16 bases between. CDR3 length equals 16 residues. Looked up from germline, CDR1 is LNHDA and CDR2 is SQIVND (reference sequence). CDR3 loop: CASSIFHLPGPYEQYV. CDR3 bases: TGTGCCAGTAGTATATTTCATCTTCCGGGGCCCTACGAGCAGTACGTC.

The chain carries TRBV2 and TRBJ1-1; 7 bases align to TRBD1. The CDR3 length is 13 residues. Germline values: CDR1 SNHLY, CDR2 FYNNEI. The V gene end was trimmed by 8 bases and the J gene end by 0 bases; junction bases not matched to a gene: 3. This chain's CDR3 is CASAGQMNTEAFF. The CDR3 DNA sequence: TGTGCCAGCGCGGGACAGATGAACACTGAAGCTTTCTTT.

The sample holds one count of this clone. J is TRBJ2-3 and V is TRBV9; TRBD2 agrees at 8 bases. The CDR3 has 16 amino acids. Germline CDR1 SGDLS, CDR2 YYNGEE. Losses at the gene ends were 2 bases for V and 5 bases for J; bases not matched to a gene: 10. The CDR3 region has the DNA TGTGCCAGCAGCGTTTCTGGCGGGGGGCTATTAGATACGCAGTATTTT. It translates to CASSVSGGGLLDTQYF.

V gene TRBV5-1 combines with J gene TRBJ1-6; 7 bases align to TRBD1. J gave up 0 bases and V 0 bases, and 3 bases lay outside the gene matches. Germline lookup yields CDR1 SGHRS and CDR2 YFSETQ. This CDR3 region has 17 residues. The CDR3 DNA reads TGCGCCAGCAGCTTGGCCCGGGACAGCTCCTATAATTCACCCCTCCACTTT. Protein: CASSLARDSSYNSPLHF.

The chain combines TRBV2 with TRBJ2-3; D may correspond to TRBD1 or TRBD2 (6 bases each). CDR3 length: 14 residues. V was cut by 8 bases and J by 2 bases, with 14 bases left in between. Germline-derived CDR1 and CDR2 are SNHLY and FYNNEI. DNA of the CDR3: TGTGCCAGCCAACGGGGGCAGTACACAGATACGCAGTATTTT. Encoded protein: CASQRGQYTDTQYF.

This clone was observed a handful of times. This chain links TRBV7-2 with TRBJ1-6, with D perhaps TRBD1 (6 bases). CDR3 length: 16 amino acids. Trimming removed 5 bases from V and 5 bases from J, with 16 bases in between. Per the germline V gene, CDR1 is SGHTA and CDR2 is FQGNSA. The CDR3 DNA reads TGTGCCAGCAGCAGGATCGGGGGCGTAAATAATTCACCCCTCCACTTT. It codes for CASSRIGGVNNSPLHF.

V and J are TRBV24-1 and TRBJ2-2; a weak D match, TRBD1 (6 bases). The ends were cut back, 1 base at V and 7 bases at J, with 12 bases in the middle. The CDR3 is 15 residues long. The germline V gene encodes CDR1 KGHDR and CDR2 SFDVKD. CDR3 region: CATSDFRGIGGELFF. CDR3 bases: TGTGCCACCAGTGATTTCAGGGGAATTGGCGGGGAGCTGTTTTTT.